This T cell receptor beta chain was sequenced during a study of human T cells and chemical hapten exposure. Whole-study context: Patients, largely female, had alopecia areata, totalis or universalis.

Original methodology: Sample-level TCR yields exhibited a median of around 93,000, with a range of about 20,000 to 700,000. TCRdb fed the RACE reads into MiXCR, producing one record per CDR3 protein. It is TCRdb's table, rather than the study itself, that gives the V and J calls and clone size. The sample shows 180,000 or so distinct CDR3 sequences, roughly 15% of them seen only once. The time point here: patch test 1, 2 weeks after DPC sensitization. Treatment given: therapeutic diphenylcyclopropenone sensitization with weekly scalp DPC. The germline gives CDR1 LGHDT, CDR2 YNNKEL (reference sequence). V dropped 8 bases and J dropped 6 bases, with 16 bases sitting between them. The CDR3 has 13 residues. Study-wide points: Because all patients had alopecia, their immune responses might differ from healthy ones.

Remarks on this clonotype: The antigen remains unidentified.

The sample consisted of whole blood, taken in connection with sensitization to the hapten diphenylcyclopropenone (DPC). The receptor's source is a woman between 25 and 40 years old with alopecia areata. Some clones in this sample may be carry-over from other donors' samples. V gene TRBV3-1 combines with J gene TRBJ1-1; a weak D match, TRBD1 (6 bases). The CDR3 sequence is CASVNRGQPEAFF. CDR3 nucleotides: TGTGCCAGCGTAAATAGAGGACAGCCTGAAGCTTTCTTT.